The present T cell receptor (beta chain) was sequenced within a study of shared clonotypes between healthy human individuals. Each cell subset's genomic DNA was divided evenly among several immunoSEQ plates. Clones were sequenced by immunoSEQ multiplex PCR, and TCRdb holds only the in-frame ones, with some missing. The sample has about 2.4 million clones, more than 90% seen once. Donation came from healthy HIV-negative adults that had no recent acute infections or vaccinations. All participating donors were Caucasian adults from Nashville, Tennessee. Division of CD4+ cells produced a CD45RA+ naive subset and a CD45RA-negative memory subset. The length of the CDR3 is 16 residues. Germline V gene lookup returns CDR1 MNHEY and CDR2 SMNVEV (reference sequence). Trimming cost V 7 bases and J 6 bases; bases outside gene matches: 12.

This sequence was found in a man aged 18-30 years in good health. The chain has TRBV27 and TRBJ2-2, with 9 bases identical to TRBD2. Sequencing was done on a sample of naive CD4+ T cells sorted from blood. Subset defined: CD45RA+ positively selected. Here the CDR3 reads CASTRVAGAYAGELFF. The CDR3 bases are TGTGCCAGCACCCGGGTAGCGGGGGCCTATGCCGGGGAGCTGTTTTTT.